This TCR beta chain was documented in a study of blood T cell repertoires in COVID-19. Per the germline V gene, CDR1 is SGHRS and CDR2 is YFSETQ. This CDR3 contains 16 residues. V was clipped by 4 bases and J by 2 bases, with 18 bases between them. Ages ranged from about 18 to 89 years, with residence in more than 20 US areas. Cohort allocation depended upon clinical history that participants reported. Donors in Cohort 3 who had recovered were those with two negative PCRs, healthcare professional clearance, or resolution of their symptoms. Assay: immunoSEQ multiplex PCR; the TCRdb copy retains only in-frame clones and omits some. Counted here are about 390,000 clones, 80% to 90% occurring once; the ten biggest clones make up about a tenth.

The receptor comes from a woman aged 45-59 years who had recovered from COVID-19. This chain uses TRBV5-1 with TRBJ1-1; D is possibly TRBD1 (5 bases). The sequencing input was PBMCs or T cells enriched from blood (not recorded which). CDR3 amino acids: CASSRGDGRRNTEAFF. Written as DNA, the CDR3 is TGCGCCAGCAGCCGAGGGGACGGGAGGAGAAACACTGAAGCTTTCTTT.